The 9 T cell receptor beta chains below were found in one sample sequenced in a study of blood T cell repertoires in COVID-19. TCRdb keeps only in-frame clones here, not all; method: immunoSEQ multiplex PCR. The data show roughly 700,000 clones, more than 80% seen once. Sequenced sample: peripheral blood. These TCRs come from a woman aged 18 to 35 with acute or convalescent COVID-19.

The V and J genes are TRBV7-9 and TRBJ2-7; D gene unclear. The CDR3 sequence is 12 residues long. Trimming stripped 4 bases from V and 3 bases from J, with 7 bases between. The germline V gene encodes CDR1 SEHNR and CDR2 FQNEAQ (reference sequence). CDR3: CASSSANYEQYF. The CDR3 DNA reads as TGTGCCAGCAGCTCAGCCAACTACGAGCAGTACTTC.

V is TRBV7-2 and J is TRBJ2-3; 15 positions agree with TRBD2. J was trimmed by 1 base and V by 1 base; bases with no gene match: 6. The CDR3 is 19 amino acids. Germline CDR1 and CDR2: SGHTA and FQGNSA. The CDR3 sequence: CASSLEPGTSGGRTDTQYF. In nucleotides, the CDR3 is TGTGCCAGCAGCTTAGAGCCCGGGACTAGCGGGGGGCGCACAGATACGCAGTATTTT.

This chain joins TRBV30 and TRBJ1-2, with a tentative D call TRBD1 (5 bases). The germline CDR1 and CDR2 sequences are GTSNPN and SVGIG (reference sequence). V shed 3 bases and J shed 9 bases, with 17 bases lying between them. The CDR3 has 13 amino acids. The CDR3 spells CAWSSTDYVSYTF. The CDR3 DNA reads as TGTGCCTGGAGCTCGACAGATTATGTAAGCTACACCTTC.

The V gene is TRBV4-1, the J gene TRBJ1-1, with TRBD1 as a possible D gene (6 bases). Trimming left V 5 bases short and J 1 base short, with 14 bases between. The germline V gene has CDR1 MGHRA and CDR2 YSYEKL. The CDR3 is 15 amino acids. The DNA for the CDR3 is TGCGCCAGCAGCGACCCGACAGGCCCGAACACTGAAGCTTTCTTT. Encoded protein: CASSDPTGPNTEAFF.

The CDR3 bases are TGTGCCAGCAGGTCGTTCAGAGGTGGGAACACTGAAGCTTTCTTT. Translated, it gives CASRSFRGGNTEAFF. The chain links TRBV3-1 (or the pseudogene TRBV3-2) to TRBJ1-1; D is unresolved. V lost 6 bases to trimming and J lost 1 base, with 15 bases between them. The V gene's germline CDR1 is LGHDT and CDR2 YNNKEL (reference sequence). CDR3 length: 15 residues.

The gene calls are TRBV6-5 and TRBJ1-2; D not resolved. CDR3 length equals 15 residues. Germline assignment: CDR1 MNHEY and CDR2 SVGAGI. V lost 0 bases, J lost 6 bases, and 14 bases lay in between. CDR3 sequence reads: CASSYSYGVMDGYTF. CDR3 in DNA: TGTGCCAGCAGTTACTCGTATGGAGTGATGGATGGCTACACCTTC.

The V and J genes are TRBV5-1 and TRBJ2-2, with D perhaps matching TRBD1 (6 bases). The CDR3 has 15 amino acids. In germline, CDR1 is SGHRS, CDR2 YFSETQ. V was cut by 4 bases and J by 1 base, with 11 bases left in between. CDR3 sequence: CASSVPGQNTGELFF. The CDR3 nucleotides are TGCGCCAGCAGCGTCCCGGGACAGAACACCGGGGAGCTGTTTTTT.

This sequence joins TRBV24-1 and TRBJ1-2; tentatively, D is TRBD1 (5 bases). Trimming shortened V by 5 bases and J by 5 bases, and 11 bases separated the two germline ends. This CDR3 has 13 residues. Germline CDR1 reads KGHDR; CDR2 reads SFDVKD. In DNA form, the CDR3 reads TGTGCCACCAGTGCCCTTGGGACTTATGGCTACACCTTC. As protein: CATSALGTYGYTF.

The chain recombines TRBV24-1 with TRBJ2-3, with 9 bases aligning to TRBD2. J gave up 2 bases and V 1 base, and 6 bases lay outside the gene matches. The CDR3 contains 17 residues. Looked up from germline, CDR1 is KGHDR and CDR2 is SFDVKD. The CDR3 protein is CATSDLGGGAYTDTQYF. CDR3 DNA sequence: TGTGCCACCAGTGATTTAGGCGGGGGGGCGTACACAGATACGCAGTATTTT.